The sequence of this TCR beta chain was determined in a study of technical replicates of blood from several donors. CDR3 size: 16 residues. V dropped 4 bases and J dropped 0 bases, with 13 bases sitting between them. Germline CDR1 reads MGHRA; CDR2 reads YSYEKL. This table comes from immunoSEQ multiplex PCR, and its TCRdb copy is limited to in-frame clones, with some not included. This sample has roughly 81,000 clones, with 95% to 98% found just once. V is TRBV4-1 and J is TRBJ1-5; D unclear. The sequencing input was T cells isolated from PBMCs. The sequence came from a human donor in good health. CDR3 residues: CASSPVAGNSNQPQHF. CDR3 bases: TGCGCCAGCAGCCCAGTGGCGGGAAATAGCAATCAGCCCCAGCATTTT.